This T cell receptor beta chain was documented in a study of blood T cell repertoires in COVID-19. From germline, CDR1 is SGDLS and CDR2 YYNGEE. CDR3 size: 13 residues. The ends were cut back, 3 bases at V and 8 bases at J, with 12 bases in the middle. Repertoires were generated with immunoSEQ multiplex PCR, while TCRdb's copy carries only in-frame clones and drops some. The table has some 400,000 clones, 89% seen once. The clonotype originates from a woman in her twenties or thirties who had recovered from COVID-19. Sequencing was done on a sample of PBMCs or T cells enriched from blood (not recorded which). The chain links TRBV9 to TRBJ2-1; TRBD1 is a possible D gene (6 bases). The CDR3 nucleotides read TGTGCCAGCAGCGGCATATCAGGGGATGAGCAGTTCTTC. It codes for CASSGISGDEQFF.